The sample holds a few counts of the clone carrying this T cell receptor (beta chain). What it binds is not known. This specimen comes from a study of T cell repertoires in cytomegalovirus infection. Study details: A matching HLA type, together with CMV infection, was signaled by public TCR beta signatures.

TCRdb passed the reads through MiXCR, listing each CDR3 protein once. The sample has 750,000 to 950,000 distinct CDR3 sequences; 25% to 30% are singletons. Study findings and constraints: Carriers of CMV plus the relevant HLA were identified by cumulative public TCR beta family frequency.

This TCR derives from a human donor in good health (CMV status not recorded). Some clones in this sample may be carry-over from other donors' samples. The starting material was cultured CD8+ T cells from PBMCs, obtained from culture after CMV antigen stimulation.

CDR3 in amino acids: CASSQLVPTDTQYF. In nucleotides, the CDR3 is TGCGCCAGCAGCCAACTAGTGCCAACAGATACGCAGTATTTT. The chain is built from TRBV4-1 and TRBJ2-3, with no clear D. V dropped 2 bases and J dropped 3 bases, with 9 bases sitting between them. The CDR3 loop spans 14 amino acids. Looked up from germline, CDR1 is MGHRA and CDR2 is YSYEKL.